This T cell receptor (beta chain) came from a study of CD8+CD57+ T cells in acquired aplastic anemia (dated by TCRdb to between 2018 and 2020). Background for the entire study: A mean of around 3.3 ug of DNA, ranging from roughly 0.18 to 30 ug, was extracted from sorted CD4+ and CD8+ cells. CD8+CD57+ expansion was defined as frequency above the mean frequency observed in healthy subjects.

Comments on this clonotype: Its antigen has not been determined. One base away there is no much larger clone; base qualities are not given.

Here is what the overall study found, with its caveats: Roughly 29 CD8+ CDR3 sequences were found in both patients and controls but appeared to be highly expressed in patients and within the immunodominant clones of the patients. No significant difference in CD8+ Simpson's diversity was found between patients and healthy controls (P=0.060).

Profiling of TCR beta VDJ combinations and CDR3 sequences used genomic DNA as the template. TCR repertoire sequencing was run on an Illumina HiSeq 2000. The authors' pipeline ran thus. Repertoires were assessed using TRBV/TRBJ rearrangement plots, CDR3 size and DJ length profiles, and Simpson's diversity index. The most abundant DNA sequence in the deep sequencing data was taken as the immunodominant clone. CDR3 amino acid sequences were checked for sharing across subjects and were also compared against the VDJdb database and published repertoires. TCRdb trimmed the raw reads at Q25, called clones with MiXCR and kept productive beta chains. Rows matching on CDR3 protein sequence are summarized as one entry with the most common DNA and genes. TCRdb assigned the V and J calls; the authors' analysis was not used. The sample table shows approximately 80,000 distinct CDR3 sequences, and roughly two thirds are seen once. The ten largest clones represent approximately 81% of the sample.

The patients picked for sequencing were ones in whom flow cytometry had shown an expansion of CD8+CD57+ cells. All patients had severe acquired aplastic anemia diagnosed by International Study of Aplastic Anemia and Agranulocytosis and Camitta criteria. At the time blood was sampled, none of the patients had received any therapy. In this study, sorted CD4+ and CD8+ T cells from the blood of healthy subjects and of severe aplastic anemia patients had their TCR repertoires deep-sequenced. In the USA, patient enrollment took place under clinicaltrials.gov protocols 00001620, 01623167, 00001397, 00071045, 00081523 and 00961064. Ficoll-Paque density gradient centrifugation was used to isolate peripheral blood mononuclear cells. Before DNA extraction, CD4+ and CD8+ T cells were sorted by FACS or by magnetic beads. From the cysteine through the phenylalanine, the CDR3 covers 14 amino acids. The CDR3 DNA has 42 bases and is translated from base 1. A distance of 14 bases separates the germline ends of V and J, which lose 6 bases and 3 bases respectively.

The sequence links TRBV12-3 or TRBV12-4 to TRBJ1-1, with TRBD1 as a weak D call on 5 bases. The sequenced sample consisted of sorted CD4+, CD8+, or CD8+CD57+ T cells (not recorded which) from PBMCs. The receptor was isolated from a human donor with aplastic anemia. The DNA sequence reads TGTGCCAGCAGACGGGGGTCCGCCGACACTGAAGCTTTCTTT. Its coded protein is CASRRGSADTEAFF.